This is a list of T cell receptor beta chains from one sample in a study of brain T cells in children with intractable seizures. Produced via immunoSEQ multiplex PCR; TCRdb's table is partial and in-frame only. Here the sample spans about 80,000 clones, approximately 90% being singletons. Specimen: peripheral blood, collected at surgery. These receptors originate from a girl aged 2 to 10 with Rasmussen encephalitis and intractable seizures. CDR3s include the opening cysteine and the closing phenylalanine or tryptophan. The D gene is left open where the match is weak. Clone size is shown for a subset of rows, as once, few, many or a class of expanded clone.

J gene,D gene,V gene,clone size,CDR3 protein,CDR3 DNA
TRBJ1-4,TRBD1,TRBV6-5,.,CACKRDRQDEKLFF,TGTGCCTGCAAGAGGGACAGACAAGATGAAAAACTGTTTTTT
TRBJ2-7,.,TRBV5-6,.,CASSLGQSYEQYF,TGTGCCAGCAGCTTGGGACAGTCCTACGAGCAGTACTTC
TRBJ1-2,.,TRBV19,.,CASSKSGSYGYTF,TGTGCCAGTAGTAAAAGTGGGAGCTATGGCTACACCTTC
TRBJ1-2,TRBD1,TRBV19,.,CASSLRTGVIAYGYTF,TGTGCCAGTAGTCTAAGGACAGGAGTAATCGCCTATGGCTACACCTTC
TRBJ1-2,.,TRBV7-9,.,CASSLTGRKYGYTF,TGTGCCAGCAGCTTAACGGGGCGGAAATATGGCTACACCTTC
TRBJ2-7,.,TRBV14,.,CASSRRGPSYEQYF,TGTGCCAGCAGCCGCCGCGGTCCCTCCTACGAGCAGTACTTC
TRBJ2-3,.,TRBV7-2,.,CASSLGAADTQYF,TGTGCCAGCAGCTTGGGCGCAGCAGATACGCAGTATTTT
TRBJ1-1,.,TRBV19,.,CASSNRERLNTEAFF,TGTGCCAGTAGTAATAGGGAACGTCTGAACACTGAAGCTTTCTTT
TRBJ2-3,TRBD2,TRBV6-5,once,CASSRAGVVTDTQYF,TGTGCCAGCAGTCGAGCGGGGGTTGTTACAGATACGCAGTATTTT
TRBJ1-1,.,TRBV29-1,once,CSVYRLNTEAFF,TGCAGCGTCTACAGGCTGAACACTGAAGCTTTCTTT
TRBJ2-5,.,TRBV28,.,CASSFERVGGQETQYF,TGTGCCAGCAGTTTCGAGAGGGTGGGGGGACAAGAGACCCAGTACTTC
TRBJ1-3,.,TRBV12-3/TRBV12-4,.,CASSLDGNTIYF,TGTGCCAGCAGTTTGGATGGAAACACCATATATTTT
TRBJ1-1,.,TRBV11-3,.,CASSLKTVMNTEAFF,TGTGCCAGCAGCTTAAAGACGGTTATGAACACTGAAGCTTTCTTT
TRBJ1-2,TRBD1,TRBV2,.,CASSRDRGLRGYTF,TGTGCCAGCAGCCGGGACAGGGGGCTACGTGGCTACACCTTC
TRBJ2-6,TRBD2,TRBV5-1,.,CASSFSGTSGSGANVLTF,TGCGCCAGCAGCTTCTCCGGGACTAGCGGCTCTGGGGCCAACGTCCTGACTTTC
TRBJ1-4,.,TRBV6-1,.,CASSDKYYNEKLFF,TGTGCCAGCAGTGACAAGTACTATAATGAAAAACTGTTTTTT
TRBJ2-3,.,TRBV4-2,.,CASSQDFASTDTQYF,TGTGCCAGCAGCCAAGATTTCGCTAGCACAGATACGCAGTATTTT
TRBJ1-5,.,TRBV24-1,.,CATSDRRGYQPQHF,TGTGCCACCAGTGACCGTCGGGGCTATCAGCCCCAGCATTTT